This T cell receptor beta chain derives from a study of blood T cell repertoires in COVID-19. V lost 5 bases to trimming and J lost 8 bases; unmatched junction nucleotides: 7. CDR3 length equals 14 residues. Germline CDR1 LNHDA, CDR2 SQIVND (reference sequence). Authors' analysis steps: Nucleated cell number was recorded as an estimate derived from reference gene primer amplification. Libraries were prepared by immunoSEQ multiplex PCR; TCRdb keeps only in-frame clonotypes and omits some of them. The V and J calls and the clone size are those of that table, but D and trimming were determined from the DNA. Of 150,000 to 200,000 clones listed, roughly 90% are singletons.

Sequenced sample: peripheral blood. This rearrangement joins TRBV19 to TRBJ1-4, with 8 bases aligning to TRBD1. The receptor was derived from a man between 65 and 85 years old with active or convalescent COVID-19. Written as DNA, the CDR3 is TGTGCCAGTAGTCTGGCCGACAGGGGCGAAAAACTGTTTTTT. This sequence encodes CASSLADRGEKLFF. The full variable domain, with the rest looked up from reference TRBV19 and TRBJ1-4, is DGGITQSPKYLFRKEGQNVTLSCEQNLNHDAMYWYRQDPGQGLRLIYYSQIVNDFQKGDIAEGYSVSREKKESFPLTVTSAQKNPTAFYLCASSLADRGEKLFFGSGTQLSVL.